A selection of T cell receptor beta chains follows, all from one sample in a study of blood T cell repertoires in COVID-19. Profiled with immunoSEQ multiplex PCR; TCRdb holds only in-frame clones, not every one. The sample consists of 250,000 to 350,000 clones, about 88% of them appearing once. Sequencing was carried out using peripheral blood. The source is a human donor with COVID-19, enrolled during active disease. The donor label of this sample is uncertain. Both conserved end residues are part of each CDR3. Fields, in order: D gene, J gene, V gene, clone size, CDR3 protein, CDR3 DNA. The D gene is left open where the match is weak. Not all rows give a size; the values are once, few, many and, for expanded clones, a class.

d_call: NA
j_call: TRBJ1-2
v_call: TRBV4-1
clone_size: NA
cdr3_aa: CASSQDRGPDYGYTF
cdr3_nt: TGCGCCAGCAGCCAAGATCGAGGGCCCGACTATGGCTACACCTTC

d_call: TRBD1
j_call: TRBJ1-1
v_call: TRBV20-1
clone_size: NA
cdr3_aa: CSASDGQENTEAFF
cdr3_nt: TGCAGTGCTAGTGACGGACAGGAGAACACTGAAGCTTTCTTT

d_call: NA
j_call: TRBJ2-1
v_call: TRBV7-6
clone_size: NA
cdr3_aa: CASSLIGAGIGNNEQFF
cdr3_nt: TGTGCCAGCAGCTTAATAGGGGCGGGGATTGGGAACAATGAGCAGTTCTTC

d_call: TRBD1
j_call: TRBJ1-4
v_call: TRBV7-9
clone_size: NA
cdr3_aa: CASSSQGASEKLFF
cdr3_nt: TGTGCCAGCAGCTCACAGGGGGCGAGTGAAAAACTGTTTTTT

d_call: NA
j_call: TRBJ1-2
v_call: TRBV10-3
clone_size: NA
cdr3_aa: CAISELRQDYGYTF
cdr3_nt: TGTGCCATCAGTGAGCTTCGACAGGACTATGGCTACACCTTC

d_call: TRBD2
j_call: TRBJ2-7
v_call: TRBV11-2
clone_size: NA
cdr3_aa: CASSINRLAGVSEQYF
cdr3_nt: TGTGCCAGCAGCATAAACCGACTAGCGGGAGTGAGTGAGCAGTACTTC

d_call: NA
j_call: TRBJ1-2
v_call: TRBV6-5
clone_size: NA
cdr3_aa: CASSRQSFANYGYTF
cdr3_nt: TGTGCCAGCAGCCGACAGTCTTTCGCTAACTATGGCTACACCTTC

d_call: TRBD2
j_call: TRBJ2-1
v_call: TRBV4-2
clone_size: NA
cdr3_aa: CASSPQGSGTYNEQFF
cdr3_nt: TGTGCCAGCAGCCCCCAGGGAAGCGGGACCTACAATGAGCAGTTCTTC

d_call: TRBD1
j_call: TRBJ1-6
v_call: TRBV6-1
clone_size: NA
cdr3_aa: CASSDRDSNSPLHF
cdr3_nt: TGTGCCAGCAGTGACCGGGACAGTAATTCACCCCTCCACTTT

d_call: NA
j_call: TRBJ2-3
v_call: TRBV5-5
clone_size: NA
cdr3_aa: CASSPPSTDTQYF
cdr3_nt: TGTGCCAGCAGCCCCCCTAGCACAGATACGCAGTATTTT

d_call: NA
j_call: TRBJ1-2
v_call: TRBV30
clone_size: once
cdr3_aa: CAWRLSPRGYTF
cdr3_nt: TGTGCCTGGAGGCTGAGCCCGCGGGGCTACACCTTC

d_call: NA
j_call: TRBJ2-5
v_call: TRBV5-1
clone_size: NA
cdr3_aa: CASSFFGETQYF
cdr3_nt: TGCGCCAGCAGCTTTTTCGGTGAGACCCAGTACTTC

d_call: NA
j_call: TRBJ1-2
v_call: TRBV20-1
clone_size: NA
cdr3_aa: CSARSGVGYTF
cdr3_nt: TGCAGTGCTAGATCAGGGGTAGGCTACACCTTC

d_call: NA
j_call: TRBJ2-7
v_call: TRBV11-2
clone_size: once
cdr3_aa: CASSLRGTRQYF
cdr3_nt: TGTGCCAGCAGCCTTAGGGGTACGAGGCAGTACTTC

d_call: TRBD1
j_call: TRBJ2-2
v_call: TRBV28
clone_size: NA
cdr3_aa: CATPRGQGVESGELFF
cdr3_nt: TGTGCCACCCCGAGGGGACAGGGGGTTGAGAGCGGGGAGCTGTTTTTT

d_call: TRBD2
j_call: TRBJ2-3
v_call: TRBV6-2/TRBV6-3
clone_size: once
cdr3_aa: CASSYSTSDTDTQYF
cdr3_nt: TGTGCCAGCAGTTACTCGACTAGCGACACAGATACGCAGTATTTT

d_call: TRBD1
j_call: TRBJ1-4
v_call: TRBV3-1/TRBV3-2
clone_size: NA
cdr3_aa: CASSRLGQGWNEKLFF
cdr3_nt: TGTGCCAGCAGCCGCCTCGGACAGGGATGGAATGAAAAACTGTTTTTT

d_call: TRBD1
j_call: TRBJ2-7
v_call: TRBV27
clone_size: NA
cdr3_aa: CASSLYLSGGEQYF
cdr3_nt: TGTGCCAGCAGTTTATACCTATCAGGGGGCGAGCAGTACTTC

d_call: NA
j_call: TRBJ2-7
v_call: TRBV14
clone_size: NA
cdr3_aa: CASSQVPRGAYEQYF
cdr3_nt: TGTGCCAGCAGCCAAGTACCTCGGGGAGCCTACGAGCAGTACTTC

d_call: NA
j_call: TRBJ2-7
v_call: TRBV7-2
clone_size: once
cdr3_aa: CASSLVALAETYEQYF
cdr3_nt: TGTGCCAGCAGCTTAGTAGCCCTAGCAGAGACCTACGAGCAGTACTTC

d_call: TRBD1
j_call: TRBJ1-5
v_call: TRBV27
clone_size: NA
cdr3_aa: CASSLSTGGGDQPQHF
cdr3_nt: TGTGCCAGCAGTTTATCGACAGGGGGCGGGGATCAGCCCCAGCATTTT

d_call: NA
j_call: TRBJ1-5
v_call: TRBV19
clone_size: NA
cdr3_aa: CASSTAGGSNQPQHF
cdr3_nt: TGTGCCAGTAGTACGGCGGGGGGTAGCAATCAGCCCCAGCATTTT

d_call: NA
j_call: TRBJ2-7
v_call: TRBV7-2
clone_size: NA
cdr3_aa: CASSLAIRGYEQYF
cdr3_nt: TGTGCCAGCAGCTTAGCGATTCGGGGCTACGAGCAGTACTTC

d_call: NA
j_call: TRBJ1-1
v_call: TRBV11-2
clone_size: NA
cdr3_aa: CASSFQAANTEAFF
cdr3_nt: TGTGCCAGCAGCTTTCAAGCCGCGAACACTGAAGCTTTCTTT

d_call: NA
j_call: TRBJ2-5
v_call: TRBV13
clone_size: NA
cdr3_aa: CASRVRGEETQYF
cdr3_nt: TGTGCCAGCAGGGTCCGGGGTGAGGAGACCCAGTACTTC

d_call: TRBD2
j_call: TRBJ2-1
v_call: TRBV3-1/TRBV3-2
clone_size: NA
cdr3_aa: CASRGLARYNEQFF
cdr3_nt: TGTGCCAGCAGAGGACTAGCGCGTTACAATGAGCAGTTCTTC

d_call: TRBD2
j_call: TRBJ2-7
v_call: TRBV5-1
clone_size: NA
cdr3_aa: CASSFGASGRGTYEQYF
cdr3_nt: TGCGCCAGCAGCTTTGGTGCTAGCGGGAGAGGAACCTACGAGCAGTACTTC

d_call: NA
j_call: TRBJ1-2
v_call: TRBV19
clone_size: NA
cdr3_aa: CASSTLGLMAYGYTF
cdr3_nt: TGTGCCAGTAGTACTCTTGGCCTTATGGCCTATGGCTACACCTTC

d_call: NA
j_call: TRBJ2-2
v_call: TRBV10-1
clone_size: NA
cdr3_aa: CASRDTNTGELFF
cdr3_nt: TGCGCCAGCCGGGACACAAACACCGGGGAGCTGTTTTTT

d_call: NA
j_call: TRBJ1-2
v_call: TRBV28
clone_size: NA
cdr3_aa: CASRPPGGAFYGYTF
cdr3_nt: TGTGCCAGCAGGCCCCCCGGTGGGGCCTTCTATGGCTACACCTTC

d_call: NA
j_call: TRBJ2-7
v_call: TRBV25-1
clone_size: NA
cdr3_aa: CASSEQGIYEQYF
cdr3_nt: TGTGCCAGCAGTGAACAGGGGATATACGAGCAGTACTTC

d_call: NA
j_call: TRBJ1-2
v_call: TRBV28
clone_size: NA
cdr3_aa: CASSLTGIYGYTF
cdr3_nt: TGTGCCAGCAGTTTAACAGGGATCTATGGCTACACCTTC

d_call: NA
j_call: TRBJ2-2
v_call: TRBV6-6
clone_size: NA
cdr3_aa: CASTGSGELFF
cdr3_nt: TGTGCCAGCACAGGGTCCGGGGAGCTGTTTTTT

d_call: NA
j_call: TRBJ2-7
v_call: TRBV6-6
clone_size: NA
cdr3_aa: CASSFLGLGAGYEQYF
cdr3_nt: TGTGCCAGCAGTTTCCTTGGATTGGGAGCCGGATACGAGCAGTACTTC

d_call: NA
j_call: TRBJ1-3
v_call: TRBV4-1
clone_size: NA
cdr3_aa: CASSQPSTGPRRNTIYF
cdr3_nt: TGCGCCAGCAGCCAACCATCAACAGGTCCCCGTAGAAACACCATATATTTT

d_call: TRBD2
j_call: TRBJ2-1
v_call: TRBV20-1
clone_size: once
cdr3_aa: CSARGLASPLF
cdr3_nt: TGCAGTGCTAGAGGACTAGCGAGTCCGCTCTTC

d_call: NA
j_call: TRBJ1-5
v_call: TRBV7-2
clone_size: few
cdr3_aa: CASSTGNQPQHF
cdr3_nt: TGTGCCAGCAGTACAGGGAACCAGCCCCAGCATTTT

d_call: NA
j_call: TRBJ1-6
v_call: TRBV7-6
clone_size: NA
cdr3_aa: CASSSDSDSYNSPLHF
cdr3_nt: TGTGCCAGCAGTTCGGACAGCGACTCCTATAATTCACCCCTCCACTTT

d_call: NA
j_call: TRBJ2-7
v_call: TRBV6-2/TRBV6-3
clone_size: many
cdr3_aa: CASSYSTLPGRAYEQYF
cdr3_nt: TGTGCCAGCAGTTACTCAACTTTACCAGGGCGTGCTTACGAGCAGTACTTC

d_call: TRBD2
j_call: TRBJ2-2
v_call: TRBV5-1
clone_size: NA
cdr3_aa: CASSMGLAGFPTGELFF
cdr3_nt: TGCGCCAGCAGCATGGGACTAGCGGGATTCCCCACCGGGGAGCTGTTTTTT

d_call: NA
j_call: TRBJ1-1
v_call: TRBV5-6
clone_size: NA
cdr3_aa: CADGEQAMNTEAFF
cdr3_nt: TGTGCCGACGGGGAGCAGGCGATGAACACTGAAGCTTTCTTT

d_call: NA
j_call: TRBJ2-2
v_call: TRBV30
clone_size: NA
cdr3_aa: CAWSPPVTGELFF
cdr3_nt: TGTGCCTGGAGTCCCCCTGTCACCGGGGAGCTGTTTTTT

d_call: TRBD1
j_call: TRBJ2-7
v_call: TRBV15
clone_size: once
cdr3_aa: CATSRALTGDEQYF
cdr3_nt: TGTGCCACCAGCAGAGCATTAACAGGGGACGAGCAGTACTTC

d_call: NA
j_call: TRBJ1-6
v_call: TRBV23-1
clone_size: NA
cdr3_aa: CASSHCWDKDSPLHF
cdr3_nt: TGCGCCAGCAGTCACTGTTGGGACAAGGACTCACCCCTCCACTTT

d_call: NA
j_call: TRBJ1-4
v_call: TRBV5-4
clone_size: NA
cdr3_aa: CASSLGGGLNEKLFF
cdr3_nt: TGTGCCAGCAGCTTGGGAGGGGGATTAAATGAAAAACTGTTTTTT

d_call: NA
j_call: TRBJ1-1
v_call: TRBV6-4
clone_size: NA
cdr3_aa: CASHLQGGTFF
cdr3_nt: TGTGCCAGCCATTTACAGGGTGGGACTTTCTTT

d_call: TRBD1
j_call: TRBJ2-3
v_call: TRBV28
clone_size: NA
cdr3_aa: CASSPPPPGTGGSDTQYF
cdr3_nt: TGTGCCAGCAGCCCACCCCCCCCCGGGACAGGGGGCTCAGATACGCAGTATTTT

d_call: TRBD1
j_call: TRBJ2-3
v_call: TRBV28
clone_size: NA
cdr3_aa: CASSLVQGVTDTQYF
cdr3_nt: TGTGCCAGCAGTTTGGTACAGGGGGTGACAGATACGCAGTATTTT

d_call: NA
j_call: TRBJ2-6
v_call: TRBV7-9
clone_size: NA
cdr3_aa: CASSLGARSGANVLTF
cdr3_nt: TGTGCCAGCAGCTTAGGGGCCCGATCTGGGGCCAACGTCCTGACTTTC

d_call: NA
j_call: TRBJ2-7
v_call: TRBV6-2/TRBV6-3
clone_size: NA
cdr3_aa: CASSSSGTYEQYF
cdr3_nt: TGTGCCAGCAGCTCCTCAGGGACCTACGAGCAGTACTTC

d_call: NA
j_call: TRBJ1-2
v_call: TRBV6-1
clone_size: NA
cdr3_aa: CASSVDRQLSQGYGYTF
cdr3_nt: TGTGCCAGCAGTGTCGACAGACAACTTTCTCAGGGGTATGGCTACACCTTC